Below are 20 T cell receptor beta chains sequenced from a single sample in a study of shared clonotypes between healthy human individuals. The method was immunoSEQ multiplex PCR; TCRdb's version includes in-frame clones alone and lacks a portion of them. The table has around 2,000,000 clones, roughly 95% seen once; the top ten hold 0.13%. Material: naive CD4+ T cells sorted from blood. This sample's subset: CD45RA+ positively selected. The receptors here all came from a man aged 18 to 30 in good health.

The gene calls are TRBV27 and TRBJ2-7; D is possibly TRBD1 or TRBD2 (6 bases each). The germline V gene encodes CDR1 MNHEY and CDR2 SMNVEV (reference sequence). Between the trimmed V and J ends, which lost 3 bases and 2 bases, there was a span of 14 bases. The CDR3 contains 15 residues. CDR3 sequence (DNA): TGTGCCAGCAGTTTTAGGGGGGCCCTGACCTACGAGCAGTACTTC. Translation: CASSFRGALTYEQYF.

V gene TRBV18 combines with J gene TRBJ1-6; tentatively, D is TRBD1 (5 bases). Germline V gives CDR1 KGHSH, CDR2 LQKENI. Trimming removed 3 bases from V and 9 bases from J, with 12 bases in between. The CDR3 is made up of 14 amino acids. In DNA, the CDR3 is TGTGCCAGCTCACCGGACACCCAGCGTTCACCCCTCCACTTT. Translating gives CASSPDTQRSPLHF.

This CDR3 is CASSLEAGSGNTIYF. Written as DNA, the CDR3 is TGTGCCAGCAGCTTAGAGGCCGGCTCTGGAAACACCATATATTTT. The genes are TRBV11-2 and TRBJ1-3; D remains unclear. Trimming stripped 0 bases from V and 0 bases from J, with 6 bases between. The CDR3 is 15 residues long. From germline, CDR1 is SGHAT and CDR2 FQNNGV.

The V call is TRBV9, the J call TRBJ1-3; D is ambiguous. The CDR3 spans 14 residues. V dropped 4 bases and J dropped 0 bases, with 8 bases sitting between them. Germline V gene data show CDR1 as SGDLS and CDR2 as YYNGEE. CDR3 DNA: TGTGCCAGCAGCCCCCGGGTCTCTGGAAACACCATATATTTT. Its translation is CASSPRVSGNTIYF.

The V call is TRBV6-1, the J call TRBJ1-2, with a weak D call TRBD1 (5 bases). CDR1 and CDR2 from the germline V gene are MNHNS and SASEGT. Trimming took 0 bases from V and 3 from J, leaving 11 bases between them. The CDR3 loop spans 15 amino acids. The DNA of the CDR3 is TGTGCCAGCAGTGAAGCACCAGGGTGGGACTATGGCTACACCTTC. This codes for CASSEAPGWDYGYTF.

V usage is TRBV5-1 and J usage is TRBJ2-3; 12 nucleotides match TRBD2. V gave up 0 bases and J gave up 0 bases; unmatched junction bases: 8. The CDR3 sequence is 19 residues long. In germline, CDR1 is SGHRS, CDR2 YFSETQ. The CDR3 here is CASSLAPPTSGGSTDTQYF. The CDR3 bases are TGCGCCAGCAGCTTGGCCCCCCCCACTAGCGGGGGGAGCACAGATACGCAGTATTTT.

V is TRBV28 and J is TRBJ2-7; 7 positions agree with TRBD1. The CDR3 covers 14 residues. Germline trimming cut 6 bases from V and 0 bases from J; bases unmatched to any gene: 5. In germline, CDR1 is MDHEN, CDR2 SYDVKM. The CDR3 DNA is TGTGCCAGCAGAGGGACAGTCATCTCCTACGAGCAGTACTTC. This encodes CASRGTVISYEQYF.

The chain combines TRBV11-1 with TRBJ2-2; 9 bases align to TRBD1. CDR1 is SGHAT, CDR2 FQDESV, per germline (reference sequence). The CDR3 runs 16 residues. Trimming removed 5 bases from V and 6 bases from J; junction bases left unmatched: 10. The CDR3 region is CASSLKGQGSAGELFF. As DNA, the CDR3 is TGTGCCAGCAGCCTAAAAGGACAGGGGTCGGCCGGGGAGCTGTTTTTT.

The chain has TRBV2 and TRBJ2-1, with a weak D call TRBD2 (6 bases). CDR1 and CDR2 from the germline V gene are SNHLY and FYNNEI. This CDR3 contains 16 residues. V dropped 3 bases and J dropped 0 bases, with 12 bases sitting between them. CDR3 in DNA: TGTGCCAGCAGTGATCCTAGCGCGAGCTCCTACAATGAGCAGTTCTTC. Translating it yields CASSDPSASSYNEQFF.

V gene TRBV2 combines with J gene TRBJ1-2; D perhaps matches TRBD1 (6 bases). The CDR3 length is 15 residues. CDR1 and CDR2 from the germline V gene are SNHLY and FYNNEI. Trimming took 0 bases from V and 4 from J, leaving 12 bases between them. CDR3 sequence (DNA): TGTGCCAGCAGTGAAGCGCCGGGGGGCGTCTATGGCTACACCTTC. This codes for CASSEAPGGVYGYTF.

The chain couples TRBV5-8 to TRBJ1-1; no clear D gene. The CDR3 totals 14 residues. The germline CDR1 and CDR2 sequences are SGHTS and YDEGEE. With 1 base removed from V and 2 bases from J, the gap between germline ends came to 9 bases. DNA for the CDR3: TGTGCCAGCAGCTTGAGGACGCACAACACTGAAGCTTTCTTT. Residues: CASSLRTHNTEAFF.

This chain joins TRBV19 and TRBJ1-5, with D possibly matching TRBD1 (5 bases). CDR1 LNHDA and CDR2 SQIVND come from the germline V gene (reference sequence). The germline V and J ends were trimmed by 6 bases and 2 bases, with 14 bases remaining between them. The CDR3 extends over 15 amino acids. Written as DNA, the CDR3 is TGTGCCAGTAGCCCTATGGGGGATGGCAATCAGCCCCAGCATTTT. This codes for CASSPMGDGNQPQHF.

The J gene is TRBJ2-7, the V gene TRBV6-1, with 9 bases identical to TRBD1. The CDR3 sequence is 15 residues long. Germline V CDR1 and CDR2: MNHNS, SASEGT. Trimming at V came to 6 bases and at J to 2 bases, leaving 8 bases not matched to a gene. The CDR3 protein is CASSRDREAPYEQYF. In nucleotides, the CDR3 is TGTGCCAGCAGCCGGGACAGGGAGGCCCCCTACGAGCAGTACTTC.

The chain carries TRBV19 and TRBJ1-5; 7 bases fit TRBD1. Germline V gene lookup returns CDR1 LNHDA and CDR2 SQIVND (reference sequence). Trimming cost V 11 bases and J 5 bases; bases outside gene matches: 6. The CDR3 covers 12 residues. In DNA, the CDR3 is TGTGCCGGGAGAACAGGGGATCAGCCCCAGCATTTT. It specifies CAGRTGDQPQHF.

J is TRBJ2-7 and V is TRBV14; D unclear. This CDR3 has 14 amino acids. The germline V gene encodes CDR1 SGHDN and CDR2 FVKESK. V lost 5 bases to trimming and J lost 0 bases, with 11 bases between them. CDR3 protein: CASSDGWNSYEQYF. CDR3 nucleotides: TGTGCCAGCAGCGACGGGTGGAACTCCTACGAGCAGTACTTC.

This clone was detected only once. The V gene is TRBV7-9, the J gene TRBJ1-1, with 10 bases matching TRBD1. Germline CDR1 and CDR2: SEHNR and FQNEAQ (reference sequence). V shed 4 bases and J 4 bases; nucleotides not matched to a gene: 6. The CDR3 runs to 15 residues. CDR3 DNA sequence: TGTGCCAGCAGCTACGGACAGGGGGGGATCACTGAAGCTTTCTTT. It yields the protein CASSYGQGGITEAFF. The variable domain in full, with the rest retrieved from reference TRBV7-9 and TRBJ1-1, is DTGVSQNPRHKITKRGQNVTFRCDPISEHNRLYWYRQTLGQGPEFLTYFQNEAQLEKSRLLSDRFSAERPKGSFSTLEIQRTEQGDSAMYLCASSYGQGGITEAFFGQGTRLTVV.

J is TRBJ2-7 and V is TRBV7-8; 8 positions agree with TRBD2. CDR1 SGHVS and CDR2 FQNEAQ come from the germline V gene. Germline trimming cut 5 bases from V and 0 bases from J; bases unmatched to any gene: 3. CDR3 length: 14 amino acids. The DNA for the CDR3 is TGTGCCAGCAGCCCGCGGGAGGACTCCTACGAGCAGTACTTC. Translating gives CASSPREDSYEQYF. Looking up the rest from reference TRBV7-8 and TRBJ2-7 gives the full variable domain: GAGVSQSPRYKVAKRGQDVALRCDPISGHVSLFWYQQALGQGPEFLTYFQNEAQLDKSGLPSDRFFAERPEGSVSTLKIQRTQQEDSAVYLCASSPREDSYEQYFGPGTRLTVT.

The chain is built from TRBV2 and TRBJ2-7, with D maybe TRBD1 (6 bases). Germline V CDR1 and CDR2: SNHLY, FYNNEI. Trimming shortened V by 7 bases and J by 0 bases, and 13 bases separated the two germline ends. This CDR3 comprises 14 residues. The CDR3 sequence: CASNGGGTSYEQYF. The CDR3 DNA reads as TGTGCCAGCAATGGGGGCGGAACCTCCTACGAGCAGTACTTC.

The chain combines TRBV27 with TRBJ2-7; possible D gene TRBD1, 5 bases. The CDR3 spans 15 residues. Germline CDR1 MNHEY, CDR2 SMNVEV (reference sequence). V was shortened by 4 bases and J by 2 bases, with 15 bases between the two germline ends. CDR3 sequence (DNA): TGTGCCAGCAGTTCGCGGTACAGGTTCGCCTACGAGCAGTACTTC. This gives the protein CASSSRYRFAYEQYF.

The V and J genes are TRBV7-9 and TRBJ1-6; D is undetermined. This CDR3 region has 15 residues. Trimming took off 5 bases at V and 7 bases at J, with 15 bases between the two ends. Germline assignment: CDR1 SEHNR and CDR2 FQNEAQ (reference sequence). As DNA, the CDR3 is TGTGCCAGCAGCCCCGGGTGGCAGCCGAATTCACCCCTCCACTTT. The encoded protein is CASSPGWQPNSPLHF.